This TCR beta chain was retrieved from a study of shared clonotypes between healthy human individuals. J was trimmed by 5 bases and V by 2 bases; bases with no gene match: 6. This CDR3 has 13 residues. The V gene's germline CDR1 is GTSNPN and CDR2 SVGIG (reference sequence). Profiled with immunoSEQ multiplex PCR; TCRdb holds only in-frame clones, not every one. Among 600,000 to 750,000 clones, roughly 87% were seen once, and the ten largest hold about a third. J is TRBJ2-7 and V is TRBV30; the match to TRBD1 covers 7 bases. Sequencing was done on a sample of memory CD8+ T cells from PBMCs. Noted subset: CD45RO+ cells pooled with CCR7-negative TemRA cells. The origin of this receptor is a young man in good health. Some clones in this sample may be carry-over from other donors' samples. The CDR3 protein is CAWSPGTAHEQYF. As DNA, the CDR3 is TGTGCCTGGAGTCCCGGGACAGCCCACGAGCAGTACTTC.